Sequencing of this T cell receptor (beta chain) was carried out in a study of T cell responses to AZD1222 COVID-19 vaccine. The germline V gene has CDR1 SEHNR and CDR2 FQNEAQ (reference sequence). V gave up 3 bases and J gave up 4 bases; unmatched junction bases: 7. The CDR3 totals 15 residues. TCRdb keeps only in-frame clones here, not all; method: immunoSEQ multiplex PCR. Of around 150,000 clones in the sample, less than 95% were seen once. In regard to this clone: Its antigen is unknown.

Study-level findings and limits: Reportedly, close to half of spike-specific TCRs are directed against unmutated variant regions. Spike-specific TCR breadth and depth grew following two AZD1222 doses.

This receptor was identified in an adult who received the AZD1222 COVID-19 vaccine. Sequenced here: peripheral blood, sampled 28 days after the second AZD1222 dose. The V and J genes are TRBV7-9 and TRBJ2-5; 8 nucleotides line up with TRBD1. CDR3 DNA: TGTGCCAGCAGCTTGGGGCAGGGGGCACGAGAGACCCAGTACTTC. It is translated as CASSLGQGARETQYF.